The T cell receptor (beta chain) described here comes from a study of cytomegalovirus exposure and HLA in healthy donors. Each donor was nominally healthy when sampled (though unrecorded immune exposures were likely). Overall study findings and caveats: Later analysis suggested most CMV-associated TCR beta chains were HLA-restricted. CMV serostatus was the only immune exposure information that was available.

The primer mix had 60 Vbeta and 13 Jbeta primers. Profiling relied on immunoSEQ multiplex PCR, and the TCRdb table lists in-frame clones only, not all of them. This repertoire includes 200,000 to 250,000 clones. V gave up 0 bases and J gave up 5 bases, with 5 bases separating them. CDR3 length: 13 amino acids. Germline V gene lookup returns CDR1 MGHRA and CDR2 YSYEKL. In the case of this clone: Its specificity is not known.

The chain combines TRBV4-1 with TRBJ1-5; the D is unclear. The TCR originated in a young woman in good health and CMV-seropositive. The specimen was PBMCs. The CDR3 DNA reads TGCGCCAGCAGCCAAGACAGGTATCAGCCCCAGCATTTT. This gives the protein CASSQDRYQPQHF.